This T cell receptor (beta chain) was recorded in a study of molecular identifiers for immune sequencing clone quantification. Study-wide findings and caveats: Over 99% of effector molecules, yet under 1% of naive-cell molecules, were held by clones above 20 RNA copies. The study reportedly detected spiked Jurkat TCR RNA from one cell among about 1 million naive cells.

CDR1 and CDR2 (germline): LNHDA, SQIVND (reference sequence). V lost 7 bases to trimming and J lost 5 bases; unmatched junction nucleotides: 10. The CDR3 consists of 14 residues. This clonotype occurred a few times. Its antigen is unidentified. Using a CD8+CD4-CCR7+CD45RA+ phenotype, naive CD8 T cells were sorted. Listed TCR primers and previously described methods were used for bulk TCR libraries. A single record per CDR3 protein comes from TCRdb applying MiXCR to the PCR reads. Of over 550,000 distinct CDR3 sequences listed, approximately 24% are singletons. The V gene is TRBV19, the J gene TRBJ1-1; 7 bases line up with TRBD1. The TCR was taken from a human donor in good health. Some libraries in this study had Jurkat cell RNA spiked in. What was sequenced was naive CD8+ T cells from blood, with Jurkat cell RNA spiked in. Subset specified: FACS-sorted CD8+CD4-CCR7+CD45RA+ naive T cells. The DNA of the CDR3 is TGTGCCAGTACCATTTCAGGGGGGTGGACTGAAGCTTTCTTT. This gives the protein CASTISGGWTEAFF.